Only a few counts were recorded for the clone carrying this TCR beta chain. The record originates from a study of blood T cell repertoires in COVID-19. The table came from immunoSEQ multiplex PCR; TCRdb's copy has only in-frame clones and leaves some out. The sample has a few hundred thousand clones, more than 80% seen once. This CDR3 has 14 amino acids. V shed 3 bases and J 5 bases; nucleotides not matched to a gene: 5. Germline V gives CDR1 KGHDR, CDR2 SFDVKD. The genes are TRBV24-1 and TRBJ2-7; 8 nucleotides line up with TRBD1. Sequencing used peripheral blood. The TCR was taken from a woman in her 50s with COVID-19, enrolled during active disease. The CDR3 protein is CATSDPRTGNEQYF. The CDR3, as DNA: TGTGCCACCAGTGATCCGCGGACAGGGAACGAGCAGTACTTC.